The 9 T cell receptor beta chains below were found in one sample sequenced in a study of CD8 T cells in Susac syndrome. An input of about 0.5 to 1 ug of RNA was subjected to reverse transcription using random hexamers. TCRdb reanalysed the immunoSEQ multiplex PCR reads using MiXCR and keeps one entry per CDR3 protein. The sample lists 100,000 to 150,000 distinct CDR3 sequences, just under 95% seen once, with 0.28% in the top ten. Sequenced input: CD8+ T cells from PBMCs. Source of these receptors: a human donor with Susac syndrome.

The CDR3: CATSRPGTSYGYTF. CDR3 coding DNA: TGTGCCACCAGCAGGCCCGGGACAAGCTATGGCTACACCTTC. V usage is TRBV15 and J usage is TRBJ1-2; TRBD1 might be the D (6 bases). V was shortened by 3 bases and J by 4 bases, with 12 bases between the two germline ends. CDR1 is LNHNV and CDR2 is YYDKDF in the germline V gene (reference sequence). The CDR3 loop spans 14 amino acids.

This chain uses TRBV4-2 with TRBJ2-3; 7 nucleotides agree with TRBD2. The CDR3 loop spans 16 amino acids. Germline V gene sequence: CDR1 LGHNA, CDR2 YNFKEQ. Germline trimming cut 2 bases from V and 0 bases from J; bases unmatched to any gene: 5. CDR3 sequence: CASSQSDSGSTDTQYF. DNA of the CDR3: TGTGCCAGCAGCCAATCCGATAGCGGGAGCACAGATACGCAGTATTTT.

This sequence joins TRBV4-1 and TRBJ2-7; 7 bases map to TRBD1. CDR3 length: 15 amino acids. Germline lookup yields CDR1 MGHRA and CDR2 YSYEKL. The V gene end was trimmed by 4 bases and the J gene end by 1 base; junction bases not matched to a gene: 7. CDR3 coding DNA: TGCGCCAGCAGCCCAGTGACAGGGCCTTCCTACGAGCAGTACTTC. Translated: CASSPVTGPSYEQYF.

The CDR3 region is CASRSGTGFTDTQYF. CDR3 DNA: TGTGCCAGCAGATCAGGGACAGGATTCACAGATACGCAGTATTTT. The J gene is TRBJ2-3, the V gene TRBV7-9, with 8 bases lining up with TRBD1. This CDR3 contains 15 residues. J gave up 2 bases and V 6 bases, and 7 bases lay outside the gene matches. Germline V gives CDR1 SEHNR, CDR2 FQNEAQ (reference sequence).

The chain uses TRBV7-9 and TRBJ2-1; D is uncertain. Trimming shortened V by 3 bases and J by 10 bases, and 7 bases separated the two germline ends. The CDR3 extends over 11 amino acids. CDR1 is SEHNR and CDR2 is FQNEAQ in the germline V gene (reference sequence). The CDR3 is CASSLVGEQFF. CDR3 nucleotides: TGTGCCAGCAGCTTGGTTGGCGAGCAGTTCTTC.

V gene TRBV27 combines with J gene TRBJ2-7, with D possibly matching TRBD1 (6 bases). Trimming left V 3 bases short and J 5 bases short, with 8 bases between. The germline V gene has CDR1 MNHEY and CDR2 SMNVEV (reference sequence). The CDR3 runs to 12 residues. The CDR3 bases are TGTGCCAGCAGTTTTACAGGGAACGAGCAGTACTTC. Translating it yields CASSFTGNEQYF.

This clonotype was picked up one time. The chain has TRBV27 and TRBJ1-1; no clear D gene. The V gene's germline CDR1 is MNHEY and CDR2 SMNVEV (reference sequence). This CDR3 comprises 13 residues. V was clipped by 3 bases and J by 7 bases, with 12 bases between them. The CDR3 nucleotides are TGTGCCAGCAGTTTCTCGCTGGCACTTGAAGCTTTCTTT. Encoded protein: CASSFSLALEAFF.

The chain combines TRBV7-9 with TRBJ2-3; D is ambiguous. Per the germline V gene, CDR1 is SEHNR and CDR2 is FQNEAQ (reference sequence). The CDR3 totals 13 residues. V was clipped by 5 bases and J by 4 bases, with 10 bases between them. In DNA form, the CDR3 reads TGTGCCAGCAGCCTAACCGCGTCAGATACGCAGTATTTT. It codes for CASSLTASDTQYF.

V is TRBV4-1 and J is TRBJ2-3; D is possibly TRBD1 (6 bases). CDR3 length equals 15 residues. Trimming left V 5 bases short and J 4 bases short, with 16 bases between. Germline CDR1 is MGHRA and CDR2 is YSYEKL. The CDR3 region has the DNA TGCGCCAGCAGCAACGTAAAACAGGGCCCAGATACGCAGTATTTT. It codes for CASSNVKQGPDTQYF.